This T cell receptor beta chain was documented in a study of memory CD4+ T cells and cytomegalovirus serostatus. Background on the study: Healthy Belgian adult donors included 9 or 10 CMV-positive and 24 CMV-negative people.

This clone has just a few counts. Single viable CD3+CD4+CD8-CD45RO+ cells were sorted as the memory CD4+ T cells. The CDR3 sequence is 15 residues long. V was pared by 3 bases and J by 6 bases, with 8 bases of the junction left unmatched. Germline V gene data show CDR1 as MDHEN and CDR2 as SYDVKM. In the authors' workflow: Out-of-frame sequences were removed, leaving a few million distinct TCRbeta sequences. The data were produced by immunoSEQ multiplex PCR, yet TCRdb's version contains in-frame clones alone and is incomplete. D and trimming were read from the DNA, whereas the V and J calls and clone size are those reported in that table. This sample has 45,000 to 60,000 clones, with around four fifths found just once.

The sequenced sample consisted of memory CD4+ T cells from blood. The chain has TRBV28 and TRBJ2-3; TRBD2 matches at 8 bases. The receptor was derived from an adult in good health and CMV-seropositive. The CDR3: CASSLSGSLGDTQYF. For the CDR3, the DNA is TGTGCCAGCAGTTTGAGCGGGAGCCTTGGGGATACGCAGTATTTT.